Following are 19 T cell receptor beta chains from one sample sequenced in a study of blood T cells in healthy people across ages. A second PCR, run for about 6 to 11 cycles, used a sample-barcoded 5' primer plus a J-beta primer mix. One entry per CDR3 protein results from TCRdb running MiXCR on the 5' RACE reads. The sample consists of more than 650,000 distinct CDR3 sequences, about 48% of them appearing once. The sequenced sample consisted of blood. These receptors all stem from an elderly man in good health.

The DNA of the CDR3 is TGCGCCAGCAGCCGTGGAATGGAAAGACTGGCAGATACGCAGTATTTT. Its protein product is CASSRGMERLADTQYF. This chain joins TRBV5-1 and TRBJ2-3, with no clear D. Deletions cut 4 bases from V and 4 bases from J, with 19 bases between. From germline, CDR1 is SGHRS and CDR2 YFSETQ. The CDR3 loop spans 16 amino acids.

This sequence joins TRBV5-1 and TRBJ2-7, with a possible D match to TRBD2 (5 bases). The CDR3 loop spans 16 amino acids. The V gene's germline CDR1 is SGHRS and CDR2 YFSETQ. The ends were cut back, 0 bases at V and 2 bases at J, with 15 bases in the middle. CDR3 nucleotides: TGCGCCAGCAGCTTGGAGGGAGCAGGTTTTACCTACGAGCAGTACTTC. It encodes CASSLEGAGFTYEQYF.

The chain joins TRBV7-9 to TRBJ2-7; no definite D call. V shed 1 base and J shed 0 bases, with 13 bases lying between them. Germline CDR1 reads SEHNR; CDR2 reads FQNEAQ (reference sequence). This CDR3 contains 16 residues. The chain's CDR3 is CASSLDGSLGSYEQYF. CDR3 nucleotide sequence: TGTGCCAGCAGCTTAGACGGCAGCCTTGGCTCCTACGAGCAGTACTTC.

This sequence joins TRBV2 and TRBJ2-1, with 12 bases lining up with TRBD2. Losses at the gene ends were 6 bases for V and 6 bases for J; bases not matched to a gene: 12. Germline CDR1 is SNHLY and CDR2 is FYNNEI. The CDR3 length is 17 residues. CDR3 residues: CASRFPSGRGLVNEQFF. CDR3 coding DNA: TGTGCCAGCAGATTTCCTAGCGGGAGGGGTTTGGTCAATGAGCAGTTCTTC.

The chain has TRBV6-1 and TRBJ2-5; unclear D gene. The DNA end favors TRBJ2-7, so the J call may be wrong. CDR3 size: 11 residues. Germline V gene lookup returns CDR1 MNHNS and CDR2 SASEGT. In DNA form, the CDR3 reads TGTGCCAGCACAGGCAGCTACGAGCAGTACTTC. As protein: CASTGSYEQYF.

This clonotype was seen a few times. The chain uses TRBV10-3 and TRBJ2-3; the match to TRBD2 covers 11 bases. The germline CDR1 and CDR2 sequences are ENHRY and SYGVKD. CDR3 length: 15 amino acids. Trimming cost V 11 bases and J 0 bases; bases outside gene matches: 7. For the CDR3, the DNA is TGTGCCTCACGACGACTAGCGGGAAGCACAGATACGCAGTATTTT. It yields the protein CASRRLAGSTDTQYF.

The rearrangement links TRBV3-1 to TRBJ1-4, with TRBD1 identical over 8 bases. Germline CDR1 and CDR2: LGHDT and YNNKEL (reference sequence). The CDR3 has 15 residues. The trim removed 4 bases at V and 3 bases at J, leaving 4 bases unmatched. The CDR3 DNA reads TGTGCCAGCAGCCGCCGACAGGGGCCTAATGAAAAACTGTTTTTT. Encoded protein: CASSRRQGPNEKLFF.

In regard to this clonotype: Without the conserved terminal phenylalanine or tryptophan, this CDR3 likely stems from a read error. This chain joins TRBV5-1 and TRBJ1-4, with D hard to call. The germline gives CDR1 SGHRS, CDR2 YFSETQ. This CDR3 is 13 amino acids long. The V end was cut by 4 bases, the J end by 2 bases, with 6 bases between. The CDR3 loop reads CASSRLTNEKLFS. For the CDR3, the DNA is TGCGCCAGCAGCCGACTGACTAATGAAAAACTGTTTTCT.

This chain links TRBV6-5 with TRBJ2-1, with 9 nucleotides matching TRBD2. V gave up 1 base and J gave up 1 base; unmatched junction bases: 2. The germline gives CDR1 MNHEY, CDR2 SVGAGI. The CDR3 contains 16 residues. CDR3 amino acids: CASSYFSGSSYNEQFF. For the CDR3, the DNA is TGTGCCAGCAGTTACTTTAGCGGGAGTTCCTACAATGAGCAGTTCTTC.

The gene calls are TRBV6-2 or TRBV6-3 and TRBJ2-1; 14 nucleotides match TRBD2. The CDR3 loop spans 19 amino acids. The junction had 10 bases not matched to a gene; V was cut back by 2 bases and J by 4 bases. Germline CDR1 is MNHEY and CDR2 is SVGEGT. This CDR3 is CASSYVSSGLAGAYNEQFF. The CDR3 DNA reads TGTGCCAGCAGTTACGTCTCCTCGGGACTAGCGGGAGCTTACAATGAGCAGTTCTTC.

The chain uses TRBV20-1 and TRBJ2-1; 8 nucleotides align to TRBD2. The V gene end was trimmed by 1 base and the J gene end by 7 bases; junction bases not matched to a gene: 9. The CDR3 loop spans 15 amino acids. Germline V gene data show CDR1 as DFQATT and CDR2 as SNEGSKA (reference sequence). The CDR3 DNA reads TGCAGTGCTAGAGCGGGACTAGTGGATCGGAATGAGCAGTTCTTC. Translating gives CSARAGLVDRNEQFF.

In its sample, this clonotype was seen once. The CDR3 DNA follows: TGCAGCGTCGGATCCACCTGGGACACCGGGGAGCTGTTTTTT. Its protein product is CSVGSTWDTGELFF. V usage is TRBV29-1 and J usage is TRBJ2-2; D is unresolved. This CDR3 comprises 14 residues. The germline V and J ends were trimmed by 6 bases and 3 bases, with 14 bases remaining between them. The V gene's germline CDR1 is SQVTM and CDR2 ANQGSEA.

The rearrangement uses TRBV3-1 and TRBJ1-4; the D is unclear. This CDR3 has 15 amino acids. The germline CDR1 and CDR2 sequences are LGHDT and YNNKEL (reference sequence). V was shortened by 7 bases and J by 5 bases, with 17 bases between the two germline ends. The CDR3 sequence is CASTDWKIGNEKLFF. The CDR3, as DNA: TGTGCCAGCACCGACTGGAAGATCGGCAATGAAAAACTGTTTTTT.

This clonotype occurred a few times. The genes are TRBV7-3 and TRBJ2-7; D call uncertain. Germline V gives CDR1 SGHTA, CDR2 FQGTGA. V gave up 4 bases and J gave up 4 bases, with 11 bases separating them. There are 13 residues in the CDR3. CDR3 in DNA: TGTGCCAGCAGCTATAAAGCAGGTTACGAGCAGTACTTC. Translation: CASSYKAGYEQYF.

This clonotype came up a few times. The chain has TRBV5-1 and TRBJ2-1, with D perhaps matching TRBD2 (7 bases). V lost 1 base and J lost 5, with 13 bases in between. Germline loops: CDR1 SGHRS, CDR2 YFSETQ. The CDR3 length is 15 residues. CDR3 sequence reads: CASSLSGRGNNEQFF. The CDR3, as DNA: TGCGCCAGCAGCTTGAGTGGGAGGGGGAACAATGAGCAGTTCTTC.

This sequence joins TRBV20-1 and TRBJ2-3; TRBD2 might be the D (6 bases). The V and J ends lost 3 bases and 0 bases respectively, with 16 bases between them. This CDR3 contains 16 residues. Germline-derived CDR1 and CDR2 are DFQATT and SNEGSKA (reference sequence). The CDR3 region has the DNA TGCAGTGCTAGTCTACGAGCGGGCACTAGCACAGATACGCAGTATTTT. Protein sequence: CSASLRAGTSTDTQYF.

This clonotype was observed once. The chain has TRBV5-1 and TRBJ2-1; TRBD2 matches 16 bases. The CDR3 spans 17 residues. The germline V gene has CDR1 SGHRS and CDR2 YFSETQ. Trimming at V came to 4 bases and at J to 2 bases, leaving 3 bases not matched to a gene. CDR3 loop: CASSPGTSGRAYNEQFF. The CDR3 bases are TGCGCCAGCAGCCCCGGGACTAGCGGGAGGGCCTACAATGAGCAGTTCTTC.

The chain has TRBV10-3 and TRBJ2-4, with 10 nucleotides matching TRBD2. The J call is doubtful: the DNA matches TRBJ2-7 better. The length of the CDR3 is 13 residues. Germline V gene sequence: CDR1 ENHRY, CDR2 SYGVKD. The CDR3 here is CAVGTSDSYEQYF. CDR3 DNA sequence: TGTGCCGTTGGGACTAGCGACTCCTACGAGCAGTACTTC.

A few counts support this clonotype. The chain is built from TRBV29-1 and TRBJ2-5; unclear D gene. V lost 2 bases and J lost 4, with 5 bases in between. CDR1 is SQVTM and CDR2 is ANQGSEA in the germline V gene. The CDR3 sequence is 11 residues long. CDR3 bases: TGCAGCGTTGAATCTGGAGAGACCCAGTACTTC. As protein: CSVESGETQYF.